This passage covers 15 T cell receptor beta chains from one sample sequenced in a study of shared clonotypes between healthy human individuals. Data came from immunoSEQ multiplex PCR; TCRdb stores just in-frame clones and leaves some out. The repertoire consists of approximately 2.3 million clones, with more than 85% occurring once and the leading ten covering 0.39%. The specimen sequenced was naive CD4+ T cells from PBMCs. Subset defined: CD45RA+ positively selected. These receptors originate from a man younger than 35 in good health. Some clones in this sample may be carry-over from other donors' samples.

This clone was seen just once. J is TRBJ1-2 and V is TRBV12-5; perhaps TRBD1 as D (5 bases). Germline V CDR1 and CDR2: LGHNT, FRNRAP. Deletions cut 2 bases from V and 2 bases from J, with 18 bases between. The CDR3 spans 17 residues. The CDR3 bases are TGTGCTAGTGGTTTGAACGTCTGGGGGGGAGAGAACTATGGCTACACCTTC. Protein product: CASGLNVWGGENYGYTF. The full variable domain, in which reference TRBV12-5 and TRBJ1-2 provide the parts outside the CDR3, is DARVTQTPRHKVTEMGQEVTMRCQPILGHNTVFWYRQTMMQGLELLAYFRNRAPLDDSGMPKDRFSAEMPDATLATLKIQPSEPRDSAVYFCASGLNVWGGENYGYTFGSGTRLTVV.

The chain is built from TRBV9 and TRBJ1-3; D call uncertain. The CDR3 extends over 14 amino acids. Germline CDR1 is SGDLS and CDR2 is YYNGEE. The V end lost 5 bases, the J end lost 4 bases, and 13 bases lay between the germline ends. The CDR3 here is CASRPAGSGNTIYF. The DNA of the CDR3 is TGTGCCAGCAGGCCAGCGGGATCGGGAAACACCATATATTTT.

The V and J genes are TRBV28 and TRBJ1-1; a weak D match, TRBD1 (5 bases). V was pared by 4 bases and J by 5 bases, with 17 bases between. Germline V gene data show CDR1 as MDHEN and CDR2 as SYDVKM. The length of the CDR3 is 15 residues. CDR3 DNA sequence: TGTGCCAGCAGTTCCCCGCTTGGGACTGTTACTGAAGCTTTCTTT. This codes for CASSSPLGTVTEAFF.

This clone appeared once. The gene calls are TRBV10-3 and TRBJ2-1; D gene unclear. The CDR3 contains 13 residues. Between the trimmed V and J ends, which lost 3 bases and 10 bases, there was a span of 13 bases. Germline CDR1 and CDR2: ENHRY and SYGVKD. CDR3 region: CAISERQTLEQFF. The CDR3 DNA reads TGTGCCATCAGTGAACGCCAAACCCTAGAGCAGTTCTTC.

This sequence joins TRBV6-1 and TRBJ2-1; no clear D. This CDR3 comprises 14 residues. Germline V gene sequence: CDR1 MNHNS, CDR2 SASEGT. Trimming took off 2 bases at V and 14 bases at J, with 19 bases between the two ends. The CDR3 DNA is TGTGCCAGCAGTGAATCTTCCGGGCCAAGGCCAGAGTTCTTC. It translates to CASSESSGPRPEFF.

The sample holds one count of this clone. The CDR3 loop reads CASSFSPGGTEAFF. CDR3 coding DNA: TGTGCCAGCAGTTTTTCCCCGGGAGGCACTGAAGCTTTCTTT. The chain is built from TRBV27 and TRBJ1-1; D remains unclear. The CDR3 runs 14 residues. Trimming removed 3 bases from V and 4 bases from J, with 12 bases in between. Germline V gives CDR1 MNHEY, CDR2 SMNVEV (reference sequence).

The chain joins TRBV28 to TRBJ2-2, with D perhaps matching TRBD1 or TRBD2 (6 bases each). Germline V gene data show CDR1 as MDHEN and CDR2 as SYDVKM. The CDR3 runs 15 residues. Trimming left V 3 bases short and J 5 bases short, with 13 bases between. The CDR3 spells CASSFSGGGTGELFF. The DNA for the CDR3 is TGTGCCAGCAGTTTTTCCGGGGGCGGGACCGGGGAGCTGTTTTTT. The whole variable domain, remainder taken from reference TRBV28 and TRBJ2-2, is DVKVTQSSRYLVKRTGEKVFLECVQDMDHENMFWYRQDPGLGLRLIYFSYDVKMKEKGDIPEGYSVSREKKERFSLILESASTNQTSMYLCASSFSGGGTGELFFGEGSRLTVL.

The gene calls are TRBV6-5 and TRBJ1-2; 8 positions match TRBD1. J was trimmed by 8 bases and V by 6 bases; bases with no gene match: 11. The CDR3 runs 14 residues. Germline-derived CDR1 and CDR2 are MNHEY and SVGAGI. The CDR3 DNA sequence: TGTGCCAGCAGAGAACCAGGGGGCGCGGGGGGCTACACCTTC. It codes for CASREPGGAGGYTF.

The J gene is TRBJ2-1, the V gene TRBV5-1; D may match TRBD1 or TRBD2 (5 bases each). The CDR3 extends over 18 amino acids. V was cut by 3 bases and J by 8 bases, with 27 bases left in between. In germline, CDR1 is SGHRS, CDR2 YFSETQ. The CDR3 spells CASSSSITGTLAAHEQFF. The CDR3 nucleotides read TGCGCCAGCAGCTCCTCCATCACCGGGACCCTGGCGGCGCATGAGCAGTTCTTC.

This clone was recorded only once. This sequence joins TRBV7-3 and TRBJ1-2; D is uncertain. This CDR3 is built from 13 residues. V was clipped by 5 bases and J by 8 bases, with 15 bases between them. From germline, CDR1 is SGHTA and CDR2 FQGTGA. CDR3 coding DNA: TGTGCCAGCAGCCCCCGGGCCGGTGGGGGCTACACCTTC. This sequence encodes CASSPRAGGGYTF. Full variable domain (remainder filled in from reference TRBV7-3 and TRBJ1-2): GAGVSQTPSNKVTEKGKYVELRCDPISGHTALYWYRQSLGQGPEFLIYFQGTGAADDSGLPNDRFFAVRPEGSVSTLKIQRTERGDSAVYLCASSPRAGGGYTFGSGTRLTVV.

The V call is TRBV7-9, the J call TRBJ2-5; TRBD2 might be the D (5 bases). CDR1 SEHNR and CDR2 FQNEAQ come from the germline V gene (reference sequence). V was trimmed by 5 bases and J by 1 base, leaving 11 bases between them. CDR3 size: 14 residues. CDR3: CASSRGQAQETQYF. CDR3 coding DNA: TGTGCCAGCAGCCGCGGGCAGGCCCAAGAGACCCAGTACTTC.

The chain is built from TRBV2 and TRBJ1-2; the D gene is possibly TRBD1 (5 bases). Trimming removed 1 base from V and 4 bases from J, with 13 bases in between. This CDR3 has 15 amino acids. Germline values: CDR1 SNHLY, CDR2 FYNNEI. In nucleotides, the CDR3 is TGTGCCAGCAGTGAAGAATCAGGGCGCAGCTATGGCTACACCTTC. Translated, it gives CASSEESGRSYGYTF.

This chain links TRBV7-9 with TRBJ1-2, with D hard to call. The CDR3 loop spans 14 amino acids. Germline CDR1 reads SEHNR; CDR2 reads FQNEAQ (reference sequence). V lost 5 bases and J 4 bases, leaving 14 bases between the germline ends. CDR3 coding DNA: TGTGCCAGCAGCCCTAGGCGGGGAAGCTATGGCTACACCTTC. This encodes CASSPRRGSYGYTF.

The chain recombines TRBV7-2 with TRBJ2-7; D is possibly TRBD1 or TRBD2 (5 bases each). Trimming removed 4 bases at V and 1 base at J, with 20 bases between. The CDR3 contains 17 residues. Germline V gene lookup returns CDR1 SGHTA and CDR2 FQGNSA. CDR3 amino acids: CASSYAVWGSGSYEQYF. CDR3 nucleotide sequence: TGTGCCAGCAGCTATGCCGTATGGGGGAGTGGGTCCTACGAGCAGTACTTC.

The table lists this clone with a count of one. The rearrangement uses TRBV28 and TRBJ2-1, with TRBD2 matching over 12 bases. The CDR3 extends over 16 amino acids. The germline V gene has CDR1 MDHEN and CDR2 SYDVKM. Trimming removed 4 bases from V and 7 bases from J; junction bases left unmatched: 8. The CDR3 spells CASSSFTSGRRNEQFF. The CDR3 DNA sequence: TGTGCCAGCAGTTCCTTTACTAGCGGGAGGCGTAATGAGCAGTTCTTC.